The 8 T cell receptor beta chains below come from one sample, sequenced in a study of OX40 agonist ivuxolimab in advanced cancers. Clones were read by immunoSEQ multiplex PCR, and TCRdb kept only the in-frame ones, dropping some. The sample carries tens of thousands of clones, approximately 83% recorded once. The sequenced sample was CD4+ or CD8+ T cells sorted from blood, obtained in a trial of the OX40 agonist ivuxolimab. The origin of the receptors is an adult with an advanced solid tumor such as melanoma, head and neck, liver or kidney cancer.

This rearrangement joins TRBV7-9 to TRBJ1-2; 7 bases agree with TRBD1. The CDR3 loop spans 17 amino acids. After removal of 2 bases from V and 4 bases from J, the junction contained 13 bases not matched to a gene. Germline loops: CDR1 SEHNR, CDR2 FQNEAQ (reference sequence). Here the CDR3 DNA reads TGTGCCAGCAGCTTAAATATCGACAGGGCCCCGCTCTATGGCTACACCTTC. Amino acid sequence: CASSLNIDRAPLYGYTF.

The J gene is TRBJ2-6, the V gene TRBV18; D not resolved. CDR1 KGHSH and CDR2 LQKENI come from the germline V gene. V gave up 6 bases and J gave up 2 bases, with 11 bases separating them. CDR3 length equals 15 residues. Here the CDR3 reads CASSVDLTGANVLTF. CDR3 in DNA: TGTGCCAGCTCGGTCGATCTGACTGGGGCCAACGTCCTGACTTTC.

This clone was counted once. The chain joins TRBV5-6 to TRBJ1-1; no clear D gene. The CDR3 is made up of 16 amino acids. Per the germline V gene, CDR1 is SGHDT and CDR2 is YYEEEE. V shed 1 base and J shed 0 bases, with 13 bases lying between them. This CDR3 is CASSLMDGPMNTEAFF. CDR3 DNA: TGTGCCAGCAGCTTGATGGACGGACCCATGAACACTGAAGCTTTCTTT.

The CDR3 region is CASSLVGQGSEAFF. The CDR3 nucleotides read TGTGCCAGCAGCTTAGTCGGGCAGGGCTCTGAAGCTTTCTTT. The chain carries TRBV7-3 and TRBJ1-1; maybe TRBD1 (5 bases). The CDR3 extends over 14 amino acids. Deletions cut 2 bases from V and 6 bases from J, with 13 bases between. Looked up from germline, CDR1 is SGHTA and CDR2 is FQGTGA.

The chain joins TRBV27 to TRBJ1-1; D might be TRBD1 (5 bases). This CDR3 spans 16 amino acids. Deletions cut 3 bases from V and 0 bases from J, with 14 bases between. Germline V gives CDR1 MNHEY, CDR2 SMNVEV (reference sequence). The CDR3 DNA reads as TGTGCCAGCAGTTTGGTGACGGGGCCCATGAACACTGAAGCTTTCTTT. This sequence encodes CASSLVTGPMNTEAFF.

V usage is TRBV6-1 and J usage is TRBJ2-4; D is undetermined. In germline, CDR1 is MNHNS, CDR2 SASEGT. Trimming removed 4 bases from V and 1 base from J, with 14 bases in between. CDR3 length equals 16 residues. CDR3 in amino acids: CASSATGQRAKNIQYF. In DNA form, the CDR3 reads TGTGCCAGCAGTGCCACGGGCCAACGTGCCAAAAACATTCAGTACTTC.

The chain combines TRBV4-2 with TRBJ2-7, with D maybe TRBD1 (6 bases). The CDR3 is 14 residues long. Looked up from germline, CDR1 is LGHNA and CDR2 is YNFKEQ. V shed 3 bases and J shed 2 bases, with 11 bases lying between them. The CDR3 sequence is CASSHTDSAYEQYF. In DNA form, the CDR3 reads TGTGCCAGCAGCCATACGGACAGCGCCTACGAGCAGTACTTC.

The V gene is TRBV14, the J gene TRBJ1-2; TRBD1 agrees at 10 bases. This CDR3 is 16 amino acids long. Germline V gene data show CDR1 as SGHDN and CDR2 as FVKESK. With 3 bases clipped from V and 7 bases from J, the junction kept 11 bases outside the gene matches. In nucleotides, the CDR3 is TGTGCCAGCAGCCAGCTCCCGGGACAGGGGAGTTTTGGCTACACCTTC. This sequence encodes CASSQLPGQGSFGYTF.